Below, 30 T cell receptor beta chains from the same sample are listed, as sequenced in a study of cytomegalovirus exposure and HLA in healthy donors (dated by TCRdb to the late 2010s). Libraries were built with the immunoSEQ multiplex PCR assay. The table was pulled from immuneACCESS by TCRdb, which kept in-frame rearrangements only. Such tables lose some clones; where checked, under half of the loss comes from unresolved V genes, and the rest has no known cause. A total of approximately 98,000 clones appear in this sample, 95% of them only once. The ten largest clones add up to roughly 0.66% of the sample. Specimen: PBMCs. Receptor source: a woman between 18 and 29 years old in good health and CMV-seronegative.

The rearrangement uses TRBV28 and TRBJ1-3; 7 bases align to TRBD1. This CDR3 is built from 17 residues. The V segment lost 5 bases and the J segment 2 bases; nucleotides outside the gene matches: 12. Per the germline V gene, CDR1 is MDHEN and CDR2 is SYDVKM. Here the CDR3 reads CASSPTLQGITGNTIYF. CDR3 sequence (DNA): TGTGCCAGCAGTCCAACCCTACAGGGGATAACTGGAAACACCATATATTTT. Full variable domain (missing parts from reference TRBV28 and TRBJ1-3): DVKVTQSSRYLVKRTGEKVFLECVQDMDHENMFWYRQDPGLGLRLIYFSYDVKMKEKGDIPEGYSVSREKKERFSLILESASTNQTSMYLCASSPTLQGITGNTIYFGEGSWLTVV.

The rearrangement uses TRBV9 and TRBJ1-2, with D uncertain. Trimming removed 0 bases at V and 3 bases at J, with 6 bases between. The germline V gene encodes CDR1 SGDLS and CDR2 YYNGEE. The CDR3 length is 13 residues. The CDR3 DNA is TGTGCCAGCAGCGTAGCCCCGGACTATGGCTACACCTTC. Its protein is CASSVAPDYGYTF.

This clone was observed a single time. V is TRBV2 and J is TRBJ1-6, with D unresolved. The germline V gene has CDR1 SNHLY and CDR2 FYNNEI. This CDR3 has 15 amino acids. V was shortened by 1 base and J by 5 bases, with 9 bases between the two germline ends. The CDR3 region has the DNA TGTGCCAGCAGTGAAGAGTACAGTAATAATTCACCCCTCCACTTT. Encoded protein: CASSEEYSNNSPLHF. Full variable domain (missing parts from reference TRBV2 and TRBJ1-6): EPEVTQTPSHQVTQMGQEVILRCVPISNHLYFYWYRQILGQKVEFLVSFYNNEISEKSEIFDDQFSVERPDGSNFTLKIRSTKLEDSAMYFCASSEEYSNNSPLHFGNGTRLTVT.

CDR3: CASSLDGTGPAIIQYF. CDR3 DNA: TGTGCCAGCAGCTTGGATGGGACAGGCCCCGCTATAATCCAGTACTTC. This sequence joins TRBV5-6 and TRBJ2-5; 8 bases line up with TRBD1. The trim removed 0 bases at V and 10 bases at J, leaving 14 bases unmatched. CDR1 SGHDT and CDR2 YYEEEE come from the germline V gene. The CDR3 consists of 16 residues.

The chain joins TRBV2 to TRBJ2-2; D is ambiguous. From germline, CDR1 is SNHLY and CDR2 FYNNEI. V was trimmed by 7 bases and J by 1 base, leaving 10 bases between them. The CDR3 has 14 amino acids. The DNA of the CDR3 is TGTGCCAGCACGGTTCACAGGAACACCGGGGAGCTGTTTTTT. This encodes CASTVHRNTGELFF.

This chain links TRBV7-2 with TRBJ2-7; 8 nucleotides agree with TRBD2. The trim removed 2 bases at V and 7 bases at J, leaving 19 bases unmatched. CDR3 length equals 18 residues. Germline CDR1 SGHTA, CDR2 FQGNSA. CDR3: CASSLRVGLAGFLWEQYF. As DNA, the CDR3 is TGTGCCAGCAGCTTAAGGGTAGGCCTAGCGGGTTTCCTGTGGGAGCAGTACTTC.

CDR3 residues: CASAPTGGYEKLFF. The CDR3, as DNA: TGCGCCAGCGCCCCGACAGGGGGTTATGAAAAACTGTTTTTT. The V call is TRBV5-1, the J call TRBJ1-4, with 9 bases that match TRBD1. This CDR3 has 14 amino acids. V trimming: 7 bases; J trimming: 6 bases; junction bases outside the gene matches: 7. CDR1 SGHRS and CDR2 YFSETQ come from the germline V gene.

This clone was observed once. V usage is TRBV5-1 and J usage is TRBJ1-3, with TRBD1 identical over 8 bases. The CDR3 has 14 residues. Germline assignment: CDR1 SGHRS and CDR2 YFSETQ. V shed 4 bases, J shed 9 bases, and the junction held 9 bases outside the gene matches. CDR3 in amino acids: CASSRGQGDFTIYF. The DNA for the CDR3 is TGCGCCAGCAGCCGAGGACAGGGAGACTTCACCATATATTTT. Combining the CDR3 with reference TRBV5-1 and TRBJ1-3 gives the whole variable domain KAGVTQTPRYLIKTRGQQVTLSCSPISGHRSVSWYQQTPGQGLQFLFEYFSETQRNKGNFPGRFSGRQFSNSRSEMNVSTLELGDSALYLCASSRGQGDFTIYFGEGSWLTVV.

CDR3 bases: TGCAGCGTTGAAGATCCGCGCGACTCAGCGGGGGGGAGAGGGCACTATGGCTACACCTTC. Its protein is CSVEDPRDSAGGRGHYGYTF. This chain connects TRBV29-1 to TRBJ1-2, with D tentatively TRBD1 (5 bases). Trimming pared 0 bases from V and 3 bases from J, leaving 29 bases between. The length of the CDR3 is 20 residues. Germline CDR1 is SQVTM and CDR2 is ANQGSEA. The entire variable domain, with the rest obtained from reference TRBV29-1 and TRBJ1-2, is as follows: SAVISQKPSRDICQRGTSLTIQCQVDSQVTMMFWYRQQPGQSLTLIATANQGSEATYESGFVIDKFPISRPNLTFSTLTVSNMSPEDSSIYLCSVEDPRDSAGGRGHYGYTFGSGTRLTVV.

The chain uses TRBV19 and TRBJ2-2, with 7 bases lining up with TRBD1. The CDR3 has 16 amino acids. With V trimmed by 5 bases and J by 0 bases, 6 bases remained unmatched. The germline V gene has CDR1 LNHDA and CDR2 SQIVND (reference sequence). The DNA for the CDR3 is TGTGCCAGTAGTCCCAGGGGACAGCCGAACACCGGGGAGCTGTTTTTT. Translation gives CASSPRGQPNTGELFF.

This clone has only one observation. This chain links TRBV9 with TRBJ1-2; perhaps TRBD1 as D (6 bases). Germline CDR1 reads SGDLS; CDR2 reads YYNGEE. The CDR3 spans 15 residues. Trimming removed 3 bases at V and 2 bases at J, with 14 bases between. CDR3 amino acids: CASSGGQGNNYGYTF. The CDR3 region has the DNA TGTGCCAGCAGCGGGGGGCAGGGGAACAACTATGGCTACACCTTC.

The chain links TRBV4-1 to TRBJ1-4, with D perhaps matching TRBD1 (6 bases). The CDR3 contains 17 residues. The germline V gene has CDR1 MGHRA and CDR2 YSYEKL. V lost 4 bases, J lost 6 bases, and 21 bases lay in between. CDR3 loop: CASSRGGARGLHEKLFF. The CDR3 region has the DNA TGCGCCAGCAGCCGGGGGGGGGCGAGGGGGTTGCATGAAAAACTGTTTTTT.

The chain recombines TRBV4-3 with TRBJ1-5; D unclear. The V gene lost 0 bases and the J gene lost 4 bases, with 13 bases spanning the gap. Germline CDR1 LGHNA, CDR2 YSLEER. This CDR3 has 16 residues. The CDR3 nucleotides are TGCGCCAGCAGCCAAGATCGGTTAATATGGAATCAGCCCCAGCATTTT. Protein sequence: CASSQDRLIWNQPQHF.

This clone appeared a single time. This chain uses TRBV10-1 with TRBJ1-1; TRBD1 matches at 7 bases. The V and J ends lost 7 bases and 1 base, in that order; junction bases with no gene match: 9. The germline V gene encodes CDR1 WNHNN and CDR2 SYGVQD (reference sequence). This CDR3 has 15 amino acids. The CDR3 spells CASTQGVSRNTEAFF. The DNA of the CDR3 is TGCGCCAGCACCCAGGGGGTTTCGCGGAACACTGAAGCTTTCTTT.

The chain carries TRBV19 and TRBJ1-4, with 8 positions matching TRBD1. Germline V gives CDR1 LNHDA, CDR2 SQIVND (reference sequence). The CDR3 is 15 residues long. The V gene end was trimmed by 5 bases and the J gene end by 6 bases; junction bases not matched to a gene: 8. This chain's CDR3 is CASSPTDREYEKLFF. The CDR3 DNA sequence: TGTGCCAGTAGTCCAACGGACAGGGAATATGAAAAACTGTTTTTT.

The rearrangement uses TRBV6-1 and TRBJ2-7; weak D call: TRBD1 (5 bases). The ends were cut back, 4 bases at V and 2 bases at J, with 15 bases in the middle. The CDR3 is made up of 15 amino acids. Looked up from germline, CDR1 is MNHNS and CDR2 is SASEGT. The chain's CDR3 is CASSVRGRSTYEQYF. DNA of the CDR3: TGTGCCAGCAGTGTAAGGGGCAGGTCCACCTACGAGCAGTACTTC.

This CDR3 is CASSETRSSGGAADTQYF. Here the CDR3 DNA reads TGTGCCAGCAGTGAGACGAGGTCTAGCGGGGGGGCCGCAGATACGCAGTATTTT. This chain connects TRBV6-1 to TRBJ2-3, with TRBD2 matching over 12 bases. CDR1 MNHNS and CDR2 SASEGT come from the germline V gene. CDR3 size: 18 residues. After removal of 3 bases from V and 4 bases from J, the junction contained 11 bases not matched to a gene.

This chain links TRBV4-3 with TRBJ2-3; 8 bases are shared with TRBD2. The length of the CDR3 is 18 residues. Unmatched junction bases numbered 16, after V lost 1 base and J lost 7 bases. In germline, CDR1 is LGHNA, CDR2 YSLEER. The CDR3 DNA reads TGCGCCAGCAGCCAAGTTTATAGCGGGGAGGTAATTCACTATACGCAGTATTTT. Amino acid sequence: CASSQVYSGEVIHYTQYF.

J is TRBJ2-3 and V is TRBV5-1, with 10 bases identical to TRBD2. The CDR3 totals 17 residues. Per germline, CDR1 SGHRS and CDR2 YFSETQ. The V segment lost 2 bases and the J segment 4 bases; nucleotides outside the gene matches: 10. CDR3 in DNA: TGCGCCAGCAGCTTCGCTAGCGGGGGCTTTGTGTCAGATACGCAGTATTTT. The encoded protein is CASSFASGGFVSDTQYF.

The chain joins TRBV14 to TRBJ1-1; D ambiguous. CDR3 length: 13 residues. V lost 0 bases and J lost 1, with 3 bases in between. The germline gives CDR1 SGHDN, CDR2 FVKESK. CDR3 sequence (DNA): TGTGCCAGCAGCCAAGACCAGAACACTGAAGCTTTCTTT. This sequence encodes CASSQDQNTEAFF.

The CDR3 sequence: CASSSGGVETQYF. In DNA form, the CDR3 reads TGTGCCAGCAGCTCAGGAGGGGTCGAGACCCAGTACTTC. The rearrangement uses TRBV6-5 and TRBJ2-5, with D maybe TRBD2 (6 bases). This CDR3 region has 13 residues. V gave up 6 bases and J gave up 5 bases, with 13 bases separating them. Germline CDR1 reads MNHEY; CDR2 reads SVGAGI.

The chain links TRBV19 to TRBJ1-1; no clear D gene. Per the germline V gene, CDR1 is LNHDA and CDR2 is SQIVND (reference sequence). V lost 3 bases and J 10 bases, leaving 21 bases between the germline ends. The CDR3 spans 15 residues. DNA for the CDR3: TGTGCCAGTAGTATGGCGGGGTTGTCTCCCGTTGGAGCTTTCTTT. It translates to CASSMAGLSPVGAFF. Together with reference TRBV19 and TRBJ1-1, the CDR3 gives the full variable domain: DGGITQSPKYLFRKEGQNVTLSCEQNLNHDAMYWYRQDPGQGLRLIYYSQIVNDFQKGDIAEGYSVSREKKESFPLTVTSAQKNPTAFYLCASSMAGLSPVGAFFGQGTRLTVV.

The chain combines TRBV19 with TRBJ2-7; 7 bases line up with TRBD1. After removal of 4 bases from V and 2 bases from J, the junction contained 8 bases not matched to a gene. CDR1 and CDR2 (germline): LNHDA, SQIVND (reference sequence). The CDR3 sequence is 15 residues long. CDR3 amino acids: CASSTGQAGPYEQYF. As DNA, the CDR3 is TGTGCCAGTAGTACCGGACAGGCCGGCCCCTACGAGCAGTACTTC.

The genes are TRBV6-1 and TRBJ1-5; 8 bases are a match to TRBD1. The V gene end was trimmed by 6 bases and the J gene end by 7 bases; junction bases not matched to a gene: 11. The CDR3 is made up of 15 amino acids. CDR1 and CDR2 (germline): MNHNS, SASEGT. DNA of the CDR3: TGTGCCAGCAGATTGGGACAGGAAGGTAAGCAGCCCCAGCATTTT. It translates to CASRLGQEGKQPQHF.

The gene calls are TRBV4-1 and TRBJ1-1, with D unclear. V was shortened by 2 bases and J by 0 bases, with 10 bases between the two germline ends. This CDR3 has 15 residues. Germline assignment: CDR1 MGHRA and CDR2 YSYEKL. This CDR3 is CASSQNGVMNTEAFF. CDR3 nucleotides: TGCGCCAGCAGCCAAAACGGGGTTATGAACACTGAAGCTTTCTTT.

The CDR3 nucleotides are TGTGCCAGCAGCTTAGGGGGGGTTGAAGCTTTCTTT. It yields the protein CASSLGGVEAFF. The V gene is TRBV7-8, the J gene TRBJ1-1; TRBD1 is a possible D gene (5 bases). The CDR3 is made up of 12 amino acids. Germline CDR1 and CDR2: SGHVS and FQNEAQ. Between the trimmed V and J ends, which lost 1 base and 7 bases, there was a span of 7 bases.

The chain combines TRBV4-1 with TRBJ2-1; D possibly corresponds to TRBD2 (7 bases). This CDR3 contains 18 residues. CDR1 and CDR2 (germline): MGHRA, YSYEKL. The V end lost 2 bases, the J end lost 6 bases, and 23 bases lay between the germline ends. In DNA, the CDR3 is TGCGCCAGCAGCCAACGGGTGGGGGGGACACAATACCCCAATGAGCAGTTCTTC. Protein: CASSQRVGGTQYPNEQFF.

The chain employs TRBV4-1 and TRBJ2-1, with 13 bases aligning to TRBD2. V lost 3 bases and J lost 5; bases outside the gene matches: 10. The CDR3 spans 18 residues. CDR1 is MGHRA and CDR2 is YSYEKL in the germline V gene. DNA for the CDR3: TGCGCCAGCAGCCACTCCCCTAGACTAGCGGGGGGCCACAATGAGCAGTTCTTC. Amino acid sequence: CASSHSPRLAGGHNEQFF.

The CDR3 DNA is TGCGCCAGCAGCTTCGGACAGGAAATCTACGAGCAGTACTTC. Its protein is CASSFGQEIYEQYF. This chain links TRBV5-1 with TRBJ2-7; 7 nucleotides match TRBD1. The CDR3 has 14 residues. Losses at the gene ends were 2 bases for V and 3 bases for J; bases not matched to a gene: 5. Germline V CDR1 and CDR2: SGHRS, YFSETQ.

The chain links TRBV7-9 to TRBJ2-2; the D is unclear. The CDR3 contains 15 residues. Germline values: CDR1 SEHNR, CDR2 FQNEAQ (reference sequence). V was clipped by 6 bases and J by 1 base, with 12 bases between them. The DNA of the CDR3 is TGTGCCAGCAGTAGAAGTTCAGGGAACACCGGGGAGCTGTTTTTT. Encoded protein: CASSRSSGNTGELFF.